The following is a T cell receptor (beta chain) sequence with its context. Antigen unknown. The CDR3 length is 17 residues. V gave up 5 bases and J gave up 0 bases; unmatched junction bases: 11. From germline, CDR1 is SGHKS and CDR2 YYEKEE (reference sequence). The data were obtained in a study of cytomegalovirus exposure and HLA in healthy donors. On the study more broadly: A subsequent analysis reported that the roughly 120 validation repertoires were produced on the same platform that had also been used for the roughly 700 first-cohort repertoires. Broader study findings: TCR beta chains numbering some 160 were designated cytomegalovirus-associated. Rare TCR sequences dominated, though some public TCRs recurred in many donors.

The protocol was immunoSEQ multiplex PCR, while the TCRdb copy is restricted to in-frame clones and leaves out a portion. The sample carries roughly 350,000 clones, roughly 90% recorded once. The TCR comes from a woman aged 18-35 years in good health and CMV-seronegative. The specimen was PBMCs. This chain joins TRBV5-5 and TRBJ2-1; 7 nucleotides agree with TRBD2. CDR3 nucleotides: TGTGCCAGCAGTTCTAGCGGATCGAGGGGCTCCTACAATGAGCAGTTCTTC. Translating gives CASSSSGSRGSYNEQFF.